The rows below give T cell receptor beta chains drawn from one sample of a study of blood T cell repertoires in COVID-19. Clones were read by immunoSEQ multiplex PCR, and TCRdb kept only the in-frame ones, dropping some. The table includes about 200,000 clones, about 90% detected once. Sample: peripheral blood. Receptors originate from a man between 18 and 35 years old with active or convalescent COVID-19. The CDR3 runs from the conserved cysteine through the conserved F or W. D genes are given only for firm matches. Some rows mark clone size as missing; the rest say once, few, many or name a class of expanded clone.

V gene	J gene	D gene	clone size	CDR3 DNA	CDR3 protein
TRBV23-1	TRBJ2-5	TRBD2	once	TGCGCCAGCAGTCCCGGACTAGCGGGGGGGCGGAAGACCCAGTACTTC	CASSPGLAGGRKTQYF
TRBV6-1	TRBJ2-1	.	.	TGTGCCAGCAGTGAGACTACCGCCGATGGGTCAGAGCAGTTCTTC	CASSETTADGSEQFF
TRBV7-2	TRBJ1-5	TRBD1	.	TGTGCCAGCAGCCAGGGACAGGGGGCTTTTCAGCCCCAGCATTTT	CASSQGQGAFQPQHF
TRBV3-1/TRBV3-2	TRBJ2-3	TRBD2	.	TGTGCCAGCAGCCATCGGACTAGCGGGGGGACAGATACGCAGTATTTT	CASSHRTSGGTDTQYF
TRBV9	TRBJ2-3	.	.	TGTGCCAGCAGCGTCCTAGGCACAGATACGCAGTATTTT	CASSVLGTDTQYF
TRBV6-5	TRBJ2-7	.	.	TGTGCCAGCAGTTACGGCAGGCAGAACTACGAGCAGTACTTC	CASSYGRQNYEQYF
TRBV9	TRBJ2-1	.	.	TGTGCCAGCAGCGTATTAGCGGAGTTAAGTGGTGAGCAGTTCTTC	CASSVLAELSGEQFF
TRBV7-8	TRBJ2-1	TRBD2	once	TGTGCCAGCAGCTTAGAGGTTGCGGGGGGGCCCGATGAGCAGTTCTTC	CASSLEVAGGPDEQFF
TRBV15	TRBJ2-1	TRBD2	.	TGTGCCACCAGCAGAGCGGGGGGGTATGAGCAGTTCTTC	CATSRAGGYEQFF
TRBV18	TRBJ1-2	.	few	TGTGCCAGCTCACCACGAGAGGAGGGACCCCTGAAAATGAGCGGCTACACCTTC	CASSPREEGPLKMSGYTF
TRBV9	TRBJ2-1	TRBD2	.	TGTGCCAGCGGATCGGCGGGGGCCTACAATGAGCAGTTCTTC	CASGSAGAYNEQFF
TRBV28	TRBJ2-5	TRBD1	few	TGTGCCAGCAGTTCACTGACAGGGGGGCCAGAGACCCAGTACTTC	CASSSLTGGPETQYF
TRBV7-9	TRBJ1-2	TRBD1	.	TGTGCCAGCACCTTCCGACAGGGGCCCTATGGCTACACCTTC	CASTFRQGPYGYTF
TRBV5-5	TRBJ1-3	TRBD1	.	TGTGCCAGCAGCCCGACAGGGTTTGGAAACACCATATATTTT	CASSPTGFGNTIYF
TRBV5-4	TRBJ1-6	.	.	TGTGCCAGCAGCAAGGACAGCTATAATTCACCCCTCCACTTT	CASSKDSYNSPLHF
TRBV5-8	TRBJ1-4	.	once	TGTGCCAGCAGCGGGGGACACATTAATGAAAAACTGTTTTTT	CASSGGHINEKLFF
TRBV27	TRBJ1-5	.	.	TGTGCCAGCAGGACGCAGGGTCAGCCCCAGCATTTT	CASRTQGQPQHF
TRBV2	TRBJ1-5	.	.	TGTGCCAGCAGTCTCCGACAGCATCCCCAGCATTTT	CASSLRQHPQHF
TRBV5-4	TRBJ2-2	TRBD2	.	TGTGCCAGCAGCCCCGAGCGGGGGGACCTTCCCGGGGAGCTGTTTTTT	CASSPERGDLPGELFF
TRBV7-6	TRBJ2-1	TRBD2	.	TGTGCCAGCAGCCTCGGACTAGTTTCGTACAATGAGCAGTTCTTC	CASSLGLVSYNEQFF
TRBV19	TRBJ2-3	TRBD2	.	TGTGCCAGTAGTACCCAGCGGACTAGCGGAAACACAGATACGCAGTATTTT	CASSTQRTSGNTDTQYF
TRBV4-3	TRBJ2-3	TRBD2	.	TGCGCCAGCAGCCAAGATTTCGGGGACCGGGGGGCAGATACGCAGTATTTT	CASSQDFGDRGADTQYF
TRBV6-5	TRBJ1-1	TRBD1	.	TGTGCCAGCAGTTCCTCGACAGGGTACACTGAAGCTTTCTTT	CASSSSTGYTEAFF
TRBV5-1	TRBJ2-5	TRBD1	.	TGCGCCAGCAGCTTGAGACCCGGGACAGGGGGAGGTGAGACCCAGTACTTC	CASSLRPGTGGGETQYF
TRBV13	TRBJ2-5	TRBD2	.	TGTGCCAGCAGCTTGGGCGGGGGGGCTGGAGAGACCCAGTACTTC	CASSLGGGAGETQYF
TRBV2	TRBJ1-2	.	few	TGTGCCAGCAGTGAACGGGGTTCCCGCTATGGCTACACCTTC	CASSERGSRYGYTF
TRBV5-1	TRBJ1-4	TRBD1	.	TGCGCCAGCAGCGCGGACGGGGGACAGACCATTACTAATGAAAAACTGTTTTTT	CASSADGGQTITNEKLFF
TRBV14	TRBJ1-1	TRBD1	once	TGTGCCAGCAGCCAAGAGACAGGGTTAGGGCGCACTGAAGCTTTCTTT	CASSQETGLGRTEAFF
TRBV30	TRBJ1-5	.	.	TGTGCCTGGAGTCTAGACGAATACAATCAGCCCCAGCATTTT	CAWSLDEYNQPQHF
TRBV13	TRBJ1-1	.	.	TGTGCCAGCAGCTTTGGGGGGGGTGCTGAAGCTTTCTTT	CASSFGGGAEAFF
TRBV6-2/TRBV6-3	TRBJ2-3	TRBD2	few	TGTGCCAGCAGTTCTCCACTAGCGGGGGATTTCACAGATACGCAGTATTTT	CASSSPLAGDFTDTQYF
TRBV4-3	TRBJ2-2	TRBD2	once	TGCGCCAGCAGCCAAGATGCAGGTGGCGGGGGGAGGAACACCGGGGAGCTGTTTTTT	CASSQDAGGGGRNTGELFF